The next 24 T cell receptor beta chains were all read from a single sample in a study of blood T cells in healthy people across ages. Sample-barcoded 5' priming and a J-beta primer mix drove a second PCR of roughly 7 to 11 cycles. TCRdb ran MiXCR on the 5' RACE reads and lists one entry per CDR3 protein. The table records hundreds of thousands of distinct CDR3 sequences, less than 35% of them present only once. What was sequenced was blood. The source is a woman older than 75 in good health.

V gene TRBV7-2 combines with J gene TRBJ2-2; no clear D. CDR1 SGHTA and CDR2 FQGNSA come from the germline V gene. V was pared by 5 bases and J by 5 bases, with 9 bases between. CDR3 length: 13 amino acids. The CDR3 here is CASSASRTGELFF. CDR3 sequence (DNA): TGTGCCAGCAGCGCATCTAGAACCGGGGAGCTGTTTTTT.

This clonotype was counted at least ten times. The CDR3 is CASSPTDRLKNIQYF. Here the CDR3 DNA reads TGTGCCAGCAGTCCTACCGACAGGCTCAAAAACATTCAGTACTTC. The genes are TRBV6-5 and TRBJ2-4; perhaps TRBD1 as D (6 bases). The CDR3 is 15 residues long. The germline CDR1 and CDR2 sequences are MNHEY and SVGAGI. Trimming shortened V by 5 bases and J by 3 bases, and 14 bases separated the two germline ends.

This clonotype was observed at least ten times. The CDR3 DNA reads as TGTGCCAGCGGGCCGTGGGGCGATGAGCAGTTCTTC. Its protein product is CASGPWGDEQFF. The rearrangement joins TRBV7-6 to TRBJ2-1, with D possibly being TRBD1 (5 bases). The germline V gene encodes CDR1 SGHVS and CDR2 FNYEAQ. Deletions cut 8 bases from V and 8 bases from J, with 13 bases between. The CDR3 consists of 12 residues. Based on the CDR3 plus reference TRBV7-6 and TRBJ2-1, the full variable domain is GAGVSQSPRYKVTKRGQDVALRCDPISGHVSLYWYRQALGQGPEFLTYFNYEAQQDKSGLPNDRFSAERPEGSISTLTIQRTEQRDSAMYRCASGPWGDEQFFGPGTRLTVL.

The chain employs TRBV27 and TRBJ1-6, with a possible D match to TRBD1 (5 bases). V was pared by 6 bases and J by 7 bases, with 19 bases between. The germline V gene has CDR1 MNHEY and CDR2 SMNVEV (reference sequence). The CDR3 length is 16 residues. The CDR3 loop reads CASSVGRVRINSPLHF. In DNA form, the CDR3 reads TGTGCCAGCAGCGTGGGGCGAGTTCGTATCAATTCACCCCTCCACTTT.

This clonotype appeared many times. The V gene is TRBV5-1, the J gene TRBJ2-3; unclear D gene. Trimming shortened V by 7 bases and J by 2 bases, and 14 bases separated the two germline ends. Germline V gene data show CDR1 as SGHRS and CDR2 as YFSETQ. The length of the CDR3 is 14 residues. The CDR3 is CASGRGGYTDTQYF. CDR3 DNA: TGCGCCAGCGGACGAGGTGGTTACACAGATACGCAGTATTTT. The full variable domain, in which reference TRBV5-1 and TRBJ2-3 provide the parts outside the CDR3, is KAGVTQTPRYLIKTRGQQVTLSCSPISGHRSVSWYQQTPGQGLQFLFEYFSETQRNKGNFPGRFSGRQFSNSRSEMNVSTLELGDSALYLCASGRGGYTDTQYFGPGTRLTVL.

This clonotype was seen ten or more times. The genes are TRBV27 and TRBJ2-6, with a weak D call TRBD1 (6 bases). Trimming cost V 6 bases and J 4 bases, with 19 bases left between them. The germline CDR1 and CDR2 sequences are MNHEY and SMNVEV (reference sequence). The CDR3 consists of 17 residues. CDR3 nucleotide sequence: TGTGCCAGCAGGCCGACAGGACTGCCCTCCGGGGCCAACGTCCTGACTTTC. Its protein product is CASRPTGLPSGANVLTF. Looking up the rest from reference TRBV27 and TRBJ2-6 gives the full variable domain: EAQVTQNPRYLITVTGKKLTVTCSQNMNHEYMSWYRQDPGLGLRQIYYSMNVEVTDKGDVPEGYKVSRKEKRNFPLILESPSPNQTSLYFCASRPTGLPSGANVLTFGAGSRLTVL.

This clonotype was counted only a few times. The chain couples TRBV7-9 to TRBJ2-1; D tentatively fits TRBD1 or TRBD2 (7 bases each). CDR1 and CDR2 from the germline V gene are SEHNR and FQNEAQ (reference sequence). The CDR3 length is 19 residues. V was pared by 7 bases and J by 0 bases, with 25 bases between. The CDR3 is CASIGKGGGVEDSYNEQFF. Here the CDR3 DNA reads TGTGCCAGCATCGGAAAGGGAGGGGGCGTTGAGGACTCCTACAATGAGCAGTTCTTC.

The chain links TRBV19 to TRBJ1-5; D is unresolved. The CDR3 spans 15 residues. Trimming left V 7 bases short and J 7 bases short, with 20 bases between. Looked up from germline, CDR1 is LNHDA and CDR2 is SQIVND (reference sequence). CDR3 in amino acids: CASMMMISGNQPQHF. The CDR3 DNA follows: TGTGCCAGTATGATGATGATTTCGGGGAACCAGCCCCAGCATTTT.

V is TRBV20-1 and J is TRBJ1-2; 10 positions agree with TRBD1. The CDR3 is 13 residues long. The V and J ends lost 5 bases and 5 bases, in that order; junction bases with no gene match: 5. Germline CDR1 DFQATT, CDR2 SNEGSKA (reference sequence). The CDR3 is CSAPGTGVYGYTF. The CDR3 nucleotides are TGCAGTGCTCCCGGGACAGGGGTTTATGGCTACACCTTC.

Remarks on this clonotype: At one end, the junction sequence differs from germline, possibly due to a read error. The chain recombines TRBV3-1 with TRBJ2-3; D might be TRBD1 or TRBD2, each matching 6 bases. The CDR3 covers 16 residues. The V gene's germline CDR1 is LGHDT and CDR2 YNNKEL (reference sequence). The CDR3 loop is CASGQGRGVSTDTQYF. CDR3 nucleotide sequence: TGTGCCAGCGGCCAAGGAAGGGGGGTTAGCACAGATACGCAGTATTTT.

The chain uses TRBV10-3 and TRBJ1-1; 9 bases are shared with TRBD1. Germline CDR1 is ENHRY and CDR2 is SYGVKD. The junction had 20 bases not matched to a gene; V was cut back by 6 bases and J by 9 bases. The CDR3 consists of 17 residues. The CDR3 DNA reads TGTGCCATCAGCGAAGGGTTCGGGACAGGGTTATTTGGCCAAGCTTTCTTT. Its translation: CAISEGFGTGLFGQAFF.

This clonotype has at least ten counts. The V call is TRBV12-3 or TRBV12-4, the J call TRBJ1-1; weak D call: TRBD1 (6 bases). The V gene lost 7 bases and the J gene lost 7 bases, with 22 bases spanning the gap. The CDR3 is 15 residues long. This chain's CDR3 is CASTPAAGGAGEAFF. CDR3 in DNA: TGTGCCAGCACCCCCGCTGCGGGGGGCGCGGGTGAAGCTTTCTTT.

This clonotype was counted ten times or more. The genes are TRBV6-2 or TRBV6-3 and TRBJ2-1; TRBD2 matches at 13 bases. With V trimmed by 7 bases and J by 8 bases, 11 bases remained unmatched. Germline values: CDR1 MNHEY, CDR2 SVGEGT. The CDR3 length is 16 residues. In DNA form, the CDR3 reads TGTGCCAGCAAAGGCATACTAGCGGGGGGGCCTGATGAGCAGTTCTTC. It codes for CASKGILAGGPDEQFF.

This clonotype was counted many times. The rearrangement uses TRBV4-2 and TRBJ1-1, with TRBD1 matching 8 bases. CDR1 is LGHNA and CDR2 is YNFKEQ in the germline V gene. The CDR3 runs to 15 residues. V trimming: 0 bases; J trimming: 1 base; junction bases outside the gene matches: 1. The CDR3 sequence: CASSQDGQGNTEAFF. The DNA of the CDR3 is TGTGCCAGCAGCCAAGACGGACAGGGGAACACTGAAGCTTTCTTT.

This chain links TRBV6-2 or TRBV6-3 with TRBJ2-7, with D possibly being TRBD1 (6 bases). Trimming pared 2 bases from V and 2 bases from J, leaving 16 bases between. This CDR3 is 16 amino acids long. In germline, CDR1 is MNHEY, CDR2 SVGEGT. Here the CDR3 DNA reads TGTGCCAGCAGTTACATTCGACATGGGACAACCTACGAGCAGTACTTC. It codes for CASSYIRHGTTYEQYF.

The chain joins TRBV20-1 to TRBJ2-5, with a weak D call TRBD2 (6 bases). CDR1 and CDR2 (germline): DFQATT, SNEGSKA (reference sequence). The V gene lost 0 bases and the J gene lost 11 bases, with 19 bases spanning the gap. The CDR3 is 14 residues long. CDR3 loop: CSAREGGRVNEQYF. DNA of the CDR3: TGCAGTGCTAGAGAGGGGGGACGCGTCAATGAGCAGTACTTC.

The chain is built from TRBV7-2 and TRBJ2-1; D tentatively fits TRBD1 or TRBD2 (5 bases each). With 4 bases removed from V and 8 bases from J, the gap between germline ends came to 12 bases. Germline V lookup: CDR1 SGHTA, CDR2 FQGNSA. The CDR3 runs 13 residues. As DNA, the CDR3 is TGTGCCAGCAGCTCTTGGGGCGGGCATGAGCAGTTCTTC. It specifies CASSSWGGHEQFF. Using reference TRBV7-2 and TRBJ2-1 for the parts outside the CDR3, the full variable domain is GAGVSQSPSNKVTEKGKDVELRCDPISGHTALYWYRQSLGQGLEFLIYFQGNSAPDKSGLPSDRFSAERTGGSVSTLTIQRTQQEDSAVYLCASSSWGGHEQFFGPGTRLTVL.

For this clonotype: This may be a read error: a much more frequent sequence differs by one nucleotide. The chain recombines TRBV5-1 with TRBJ2-7; D possibly matches TRBD1 or TRBD2 (6 bases each). V lost 3 bases, J lost 7 bases, and 17 bases lay in between. From germline, CDR1 is SGHRS and CDR2 YFSETQ. The CDR3 consists of 14 residues. CDR3 bases: TGCGCCAGCAGCTGGGATGGGGGGCCGGGAGAGCAGTACTTC. Residues: CASSWDGGPGEQYF.

The chain joins TRBV7-8 to TRBJ2-6; TRBD1 or TRBD2 may be the D gene (6 bases each). This CDR3 is built from 17 residues. The germline gives CDR1 SGHVS, CDR2 FQNEAQ. V was trimmed by 2 bases and J by 1 base, leaving 12 bases between them. CDR3 sequence reads: CASSLPRRGSGANVLTF. In nucleotides, the CDR3 is TGTGCCAGCAGCTTACCCAGGAGGGGGTCTGGGGCCAACGTCCTGACTTTC. The entire variable domain, with the rest obtained from reference TRBV7-8 and TRBJ2-6, is as follows: GAGVSQSPRYKVAKRGQDVALRCDPISGHVSLFWYQQALGQGPEFLTYFQNEAQLDKSGLPSDRFFAERPEGSVSTLKIQRTQQEDSAVYLCASSLPRRGSGANVLTFGAGSRLTVL.

About this clonotype: A read error may produce the germline difference seen at one junction end. The chain uses TRBV12-3 or TRBV12-4 and TRBJ2-5; D is possibly TRBD2 (7 bases). The CDR3 length is 16 residues. In DNA, the CDR3 is TGTGCCGGCAGCCCGAGGGGGTCGGGGGGCCGAGAGACCCAGTACTTC. Translated: CAGSPRGSGGRETQYF.

This chain links TRBV20-1 with TRBJ2-5; unclear D gene. Germline V gives CDR1 DFQATT, CDR2 SNEGSKA (reference sequence). The CDR3 runs to 11 residues. With 2 bases removed from V and 5 bases from J, the gap between germline ends came to 6 bases. The CDR3 protein is CSARRAETQYF. CDR3 DNA sequence: TGCAGTGCTAGACGGGCCGAGACCCAGTACTTC.

This clonotype was detected only a few times. This chain joins TRBV6-5 and TRBJ2-3; 15 bases align to TRBD2. Germline V gene lookup returns CDR1 MNHEY and CDR2 SVGAGI. This CDR3 contains 19 residues. Unmatched junction bases numbered 9, after V lost 5 bases and J lost 0 bases. The CDR3 DNA reads TGTGCCAGCAGTAACCTTTGGACTAGCGGGGGGGCTAGCACAGATACGCAGTATTTT. Its protein product is CASSNLWTSGGASTDTQYF.

In its sample, this clonotype was seen a few times. The chain links TRBV30 to TRBJ1-5; D is unresolved. Germline CDR1 GTSNPN, CDR2 SVGIG (reference sequence). The length of the CDR3 is 14 residues. Trimming shortened V by 2 bases and J by 3 bases, and 11 bases separated the two germline ends. The DNA of the CDR3 is TGTGCCTGGAGTACGACAAGGCACAATCAGCCCCAGCATTTT. Translated, it gives CAWSTTRHNQPQHF.

The V call is TRBV6-6, the J call TRBJ2-1; D call uncertain. The assigned J gene may be wrong: the sequence end matches TRBJ2-7 better. This CDR3 has 15 amino acids. Germline V lookup: CDR1 MNHNY, CDR2 SVGAGI (reference sequence). CDR3 coding DNA: TGTGCCAGCAGTTCCGAGATGAGCTCCTACAATGAGCAGTACTTC. Amino acids: CASSSEMSSYNEQYF.